This T cell receptor (beta chain) was recorded in a study of response to subunit inactivated influenza vaccine. V shed 4 bases and J 4 bases; nucleotides not matched to a gene: 8. The CDR3 runs 15 residues. The germline V gene has CDR1 SGHAT and CDR2 FQNNGV. This clonotype was counted a few times. The antigen is unknown. Study-wide results and caveats: Only a handful of new T cells, the authors suggested, are recruited with each seasonal influenza vaccination.

MiXCR was run by TCRdb on the RT-PCR reads, yielding one entry per CDR3 protein. The sample gives hundreds of thousands of distinct CDR3 sequences, roughly 10% of which show up once; about 9.4% is in the top ten. The source of this sequence is a man aged 50 to 59 who received an inactivated influenza vaccine. The source was PBMCs from blood, collected on the day of vaccination. The rearrangement joins TRBV11-2 to TRBJ2-5; 8 positions agree with TRBD1. The CDR3: CASSSYRTGSETQYF. Written as DNA, the CDR3 is TGTGCCAGCAGCTCCTACAGGACAGGGTCAGAGACCCAGTACTTC.